The 7 T cell receptor beta chains below come from one sample, sequenced in a study of blood T cell repertoires in COVID-19. Profiling relied on immunoSEQ multiplex PCR, and the TCRdb table lists in-frame clones only, not all of them. Of about 380,000 clones detected, roughly four fifths appear once; the ten largest clones hold about 1%. Material: peripheral blood. The receptors shown here come from a human donor with acute or convalescent COVID-19. The donor label of this sample is uncertain.

This chain links TRBV11-3 with TRBJ1-6; TRBD1 agrees at 10 bases. This CDR3 comprises 13 residues. J lost 13 bases, V lost 5 bases, and 5 bases had no gene match. Germline V gene sequence: CDR1 SGHNT, CDR2 YENEEA. CDR3 region: CASSQGQGQPLHF. CDR3 in DNA: TGTGCCAGCAGCCAGGGACAGGGGCAGCCCCTCCACTTT.

This clone has only a few counts. The rearrangement links TRBV11-2 to TRBJ2-1; 8 nucleotides agree with TRBD1. Trimming removed 1 base from V and 13 bases from J; junction bases left unmatched: 6. Per germline, CDR1 SGHAT and CDR2 FQNNGV. The CDR3 spans 13 residues. DNA for the CDR3: TGTGCCAGCAGCTTAGGGGCCGGGACAGGTCAGTTCTTC. Protein sequence: CASSLGAGTGQFF. Filled out from reference TRBV11-2 and TRBJ2-1, the complete variable domain reads EAGVAQSPRYKIIEKRQSVAFWCNPISGHATLYWYQQILGQGPKLLIQFQNNGVVDDSQLPKDRFSAERLKGVDSTLKIQPAKLEDSAVYLCASSLGAGTGQFFGPGTRLTVL.

This chain uses TRBV10-2 with TRBJ1-2; TRBD1 aligns across 8 bases. With 2 bases clipped from V and 4 bases from J, the junction kept 3 bases outside the gene matches. The germline CDR1 and CDR2 sequences are WSHSY and SAAADI. CDR3 length: 14 residues. The DNA for the CDR3 is TGCGCCAGCAGTGAGGACAGGGGCGCCTATGGCTACACCTTC. Amino acid sequence: CASSEDRGAYGYTF.

V and J are TRBV28 and TRBJ2-5, with a tentative D call TRBD2 (7 bases). V was shortened by 5 bases and J by 4 bases, with 14 bases between the two germline ends. The germline CDR1 and CDR2 sequences are MDHEN and SYDVKM. The CDR3 covers 14 residues. CDR3 sequence reads: CASSRRGGVETQYF. The CDR3 bases are TGTGCCAGCAGTAGAAGGGGGGGTGTAGAGACCCAGTACTTC. The complete variable domain, with remaining parts taken from reference TRBV28 and TRBJ2-5, reads DVKVTQSSRYLVKRTGEKVFLECVQDMDHENMFWYRQDPGLGLRLIYFSYDVKMKEKGDIPEGYSVSREKKERFSLILESASTNQTSMYLCASSRRGGVETQYFGPGTRLLVL.

The gene calls are TRBV2 and TRBJ2-1, with a possible D match to TRBD1 (6 bases). The CDR3 runs 14 residues. Trimming shortened V by 10 bases and J by 8 bases, and 21 bases separated the two germline ends. Germline V CDR1 and CDR2: SNHLY, FYNNEI. CDR3 amino acids: CATKQGGAYDEQFF. Here the CDR3 DNA reads TGTGCCACGAAACAGGGTGGAGCTTATGATGAGCAGTTCTTC.

The chain couples TRBV18 to TRBJ2-7; 9 bases are a match to TRBD2. V shed 6 bases and J 2 bases; nucleotides not matched to a gene: 11. The CDR3 runs 16 residues. Germline lookup yields CDR1 KGHSH and CDR2 LQKENI. In nucleotides, the CDR3 is TGTGCCAGCTCCCCGCGGGGACTAGCCAGCCCCTACGAGCAGTACTTC. It codes for CASSPRGLASPYEQYF.

The rearrangement uses TRBV5-1 and TRBJ1-5; 9 positions match TRBD1. Trimming cost V 3 bases and J 5 bases; bases outside gene matches: 0. The CDR3 runs to 13 residues. CDR1 is SGHRS, CDR2 YFSETQ, per germline. In DNA form, the CDR3 reads TGCGCCAGCAGCTGGACAGGGGATCAGCCCCAGCATTTT. This encodes CASSWTGDQPQHF.